The next 16 T cell receptor beta chains were all read from a single sample in a study of shared clonotypes between healthy human individuals. Sequenced by immunoSEQ multiplex PCR; TCRdb stores in-frame clones only, minus some. The sample yields about 2.4 million clones, 90% to 95% seen once. Sequenced: naive CD4+ T cells sorted from blood. Subset noted: CD45RA+ positively selected. These receptors all stem from a man aged 18 to 29 in good health.

This chain uses TRBV11-2 with TRBJ2-5; no definite D call. Trimming removed 1 base at V and 5 bases at J, with 8 bases between. This CDR3 is built from 13 residues. Germline CDR1 is SGHAT and CDR2 is FQNNGV. The CDR3 DNA is TGTGCCAGCAGCTTAGGGGCCTTGGAGACCCAGTACTTC. Amino acid sequence: CASSLGALETQYF. Full variable domain (missing parts from reference TRBV11-2 and TRBJ2-5): EAGVAQSPRYKIIEKRQSVAFWCNPISGHATLYWYQQILGQGPKLLIQFQNNGVVDDSQLPKDRFSAERLKGVDSTLKIQPAKLEDSAVYLCASSLGALETQYFGPGTRLLVL.

The chain carries TRBV6-1 and TRBJ2-2, with 10 bases that match TRBD2. Germline CDR1 is MNHNS and CDR2 is SASEGT. V shed 4 bases, J shed 2 bases, and the junction held 7 bases outside the gene matches. This CDR3 has 17 residues. As DNA, the CDR3 is TGTGCCAGCAGTGGCGTAGCGGGGGGCCTCAACACCGGGGAGCTGTTTTTT. It is translated as CASSGVAGGLNTGELFF.

This sequence joins TRBV7-2 and TRBJ1-2; tentative D call: TRBD1 (6 bases). Between the trimmed V and J ends, which lost 7 bases and 4 bases, there was a span of 13 bases. Germline V CDR1 and CDR2: SGHTA, FQGNSA. CDR3 length: 13 residues. DNA for the CDR3: TGTGCCAGCACCACGACAGGTGGCTATGGCTACACCTTC. Encoded protein: CASTTTGGYGYTF. Supplemented by reference TRBV7-2 and TRBJ1-2, the full variable domain reads GAGVSQSPSNKVTEKGKDVELRCDPISGHTALYWYRQSLGQGLEFLIYFQGNSAPDKSGLPSDRFSAERTGGSVSTLTIQRTQQEDSAVYLCASTTTGGYGYTFGSGTRLTVV.

V gene TRBV5-6 combines with J gene TRBJ1-3, with D possibly matching TRBD1 (6 bases). V was trimmed by 1 base and J by 1 base, leaving 9 bases between them. Per germline, CDR1 SGHDT and CDR2 YYEEEE. This CDR3 comprises 15 residues. CDR3 sequence (DNA): TGTGCCAGCAGCTTGCGTACAGGGTCTGGAAACACCATATATTTT. This encodes CASSLRTGSGNTIYF.

The chain couples TRBV11-3 to TRBJ2-5; D might be TRBD2 (6 bases). CDR1 and CDR2 from the germline V gene are SGHNT and YENEEA. This CDR3 has 13 residues. Trimming cost V 1 base and J 8 bases, with 11 bases left between them. The CDR3 DNA follows: TGTGCCAGCAGCTTAGTATCCGGGGGAACCCAGTACTTC. It translates to CASSLVSGGTQYF.

The rearrangement links TRBV19 to TRBJ1-1, with D tentatively TRBD1 (6 bases). Germline V gene lookup returns CDR1 LNHDA and CDR2 SQIVND (reference sequence). V lost 7 bases and J lost 1, with 16 bases in between. This CDR3 comprises 15 residues. The CDR3, as DNA: TGTGCCAGTAATCACAGGGTTGGACCGAACACTGAAGCTTTCTTT. Amino acids: CASNHRVGPNTEAFF.

This chain links TRBV4-1 with TRBJ2-5, with 12 nucleotides matching TRBD2. Germline loops: CDR1 MGHRA, CDR2 YSYEKL. The CDR3 has 16 residues. The J segment lost 5 bases and the V segment lost 1 base, leaving 5 bases of the junction unmatched. CDR3 in DNA: TGCGCCAGCAGCCAAGCTAGCGGGGGGGCGGCGGAGACCCAGTACTTC. It codes for CASSQASGGAAETQYF.

Of note for this clone: Other DNA sequences in the same sample also yield this CDR3. The rearrangement joins TRBV5-1 to TRBJ1-3; unclear D gene. V gave up 3 bases and J gave up 2 bases, with 6 bases separating them. Germline values: CDR1 SGHRS, CDR2 YFSETQ. The CDR3 loop spans 13 amino acids. The CDR3 DNA reads as TGCGCCAGCAGCTCTGGAACTGGAAACACCATATATTTT. Its translation is CASSSGTGNTIYF. The whole variable domain, remainder taken from reference TRBV5-1 and TRBJ1-3, is KAGVTQTPRYLIKTRGQQVTLSCSPISGHRSVSWYQQTPGQGLQFLFEYFSETQRNKGNFPGRFSGRQFSNSRSEMNVSTLELGDSALYLCASSSGTGNTIYFGEGSWLTVV.

Of note for this clone: At the DNA level, this CDR3 is encoded by other sequences in the same sample as well. This sequence joins TRBV19 and TRBJ1-5; the D is unclear. Germline loops: CDR1 LNHDA, CDR2 SQIVND (reference sequence). Trimming cost V 4 bases and J 4 bases, with 5 bases left between them. The CDR3 sequence is 12 residues long. The CDR3: CASSRSNQPQHF. As DNA, the CDR3 is TGTGCCAGTAGTAGATCTAATCAGCCCCAGCATTTT.

The gene calls are TRBV19 and TRBJ1-4; the match to TRBD1 covers 7 bases. After removal of 3 bases from V and 8 bases from J, the junction contained 9 bases not matched to a gene. The germline V gene has CDR1 LNHDA and CDR2 SQIVND (reference sequence). The CDR3 runs 15 residues. CDR3 amino acids: CASSMRGQGPEKLFF. CDR3 nucleotides: TGTGCCAGTAGTATGAGGGGGCAGGGACCCGAAAAACTGTTTTTT.

The genes are TRBV10-1 and TRBJ2-3, with D tentatively TRBD1 (6 bases). Germline CDR1 WNHNN, CDR2 SYGVQD (reference sequence). This CDR3 has 16 amino acids. V lost 2 bases and J 0 bases, leaving 12 bases between the germline ends. The CDR3 here is CASSEQGSFSTDTQYF. In nucleotides, the CDR3 is TGCGCCAGCAGTGAGCAGGGGTCATTCAGCACAGATACGCAGTATTTT.

This clone was seen a single time. This rearrangement joins TRBV5-1 to TRBJ1-6, with 7 bases aligning to TRBD1. Trimming at V came to 7 bases and at J to 6 bases, leaving 4 bases not matched to a gene. Germline lookup yields CDR1 SGHRS and CDR2 YFSETQ. The CDR3 sequence is 13 residues long. CDR3 region: CASGWDSNSPLHF. In DNA form, the CDR3 reads TGCGCCAGCGGCTGGGACAGTAATTCACCCCTCCACTTT.

The rearrangement uses TRBV4-3 and TRBJ2-7; D is perhaps TRBD1 or TRBD2 (6 bases each). The CDR3 contains 14 residues. Germline V gene sequence: CDR1 LGHNA, CDR2 YSLEER. The germline V and J ends were trimmed by 3 bases and 6 bases, with 15 bases remaining between them. In nucleotides, the CDR3 is TGCGCCAGCAGCCAGGGCCGAGGAGGGGGCGAGCAGTACTTC. This gives the protein CASSQGRGGGEQYF.

CDR3: CASSWTGVGTEAFF. The CDR3 DNA sequence: TGTGCCAGCAGTTGGACAGGGGTGGGCACTGAAGCTTTCTTT. This chain connects TRBV6-5 to TRBJ1-1; 9 nucleotides line up with TRBD1. The junction had 4 bases not matched to a gene; V was cut back by 4 bases and J by 4 bases. This CDR3 spans 14 amino acids. CDR1 is MNHEY, CDR2 SVGAGI, per germline.

The chain recombines TRBV13 with TRBJ1-5; D perhaps matches TRBD1 (6 bases). V gave up 0 bases and J gave up 7 bases, with 13 bases separating them. This CDR3 comprises 15 residues. Germline lookup yields CDR1 PRHDT and CDR2 FYEKMQ (reference sequence). Here the CDR3 DNA reads TGTGCCAGCAGCTTAGGCCGTAGTAGGGGGCAGCCCCAGCATTTT. Protein product: CASSLGRSRGQPQHF.

This clone was counted a single time. This rearrangement joins TRBV7-2 to TRBJ2-7; TRBD2 matches at 7 bases. Trimming took 0 bases from V and 4 from J; bases not matched to a gene: 9. The CDR3 length is 16 residues. Germline V gives CDR1 SGHTA, CDR2 FQGNSA. CDR3 amino acids: CASSLAGGSGKYEQYF. In DNA form, the CDR3 reads TGTGCCAGCAGCTTAGCTGGTGGGAGCGGGAAATACGAGCAGTACTTC.